Listed here are 8 T cell receptor beta chains from one sample, sequenced in a study of cytotoxic CD8 clonotypes in ibrutinib-treated CLL. The assay was immunoSEQ multiplex PCR, and TCRdb's table has in-frame clones only and misses some. The table records 15,000 to 20,000 clones, roughly two thirds of them present only once. The source was PBMCs, collected before ibrutinib treatment. Every receptor here comes from a human donor with chronic lymphocytic leukemia.

The J gene is TRBJ2-3, the V gene TRBV5-6; a possible D gene is TRBD1 (6 bases). Germline values: CDR1 SGHDT, CDR2 YYEEEE. The CDR3 spans 14 residues. Trimming cost V 4 bases and J 7 bases, with 16 bases left between them. CDR3 residues: CASSPGQGRYTQYF. As DNA, the CDR3 is TGTGCCAGCAGCCCCGGGCAGGGGCGATATACGCAGTATTTT.

The V call is TRBV6-5, the J call TRBJ2-2, with D perhaps matching TRBD2 (6 bases). Deletions cut 0 bases from V and 9 bases from J, with 14 bases between. CDR1 is MNHEY and CDR2 is SVGAGI in the germline V gene. This CDR3 has 15 amino acids. The CDR3 sequence is CASSYSKGTPRELFF. The DNA of the CDR3 is TGTGCCAGCAGTTACTCGAAGGGGACTCCCCGGGAGCTGTTTTTT.

The chain carries TRBV4-1 and TRBJ2-7; 7 positions agree with TRBD1. Germline V gene sequence: CDR1 MGHRA, CDR2 YSYEKL. V lost 4 bases, J lost 4 bases, and 13 bases stayed unmatched. CDR3 length equals 16 residues. Here the CDR3 DNA reads TGCGCCAGCAGCCGGAATCCGGGACAGTCAATATACGAGCAGTACTTC. Its translation is CASSRNPGQSIYEQYF.

The chain links TRBV19 to TRBJ1-2; perhaps TRBD1 as D (5 bases). Deletions cut 5 bases from V and 7 bases from J, with 11 bases between. The CDR3 is 12 amino acids. The germline V gene has CDR1 LNHDA and CDR2 SQIVND (reference sequence). The CDR3 bases are TGTGCCAGTAGTGACCAGGGCGTTGGCTACACCTTC. This gives the protein CASSDQGVGYTF.

This clone occurred a few times. CDR3 nucleotide sequence: TGTGCCAGCAGCGCCAGTTGGGGTGGCTACACCTTC. This translates into CASSASWGGYTF. The chain recombines TRBV11-3 with TRBJ1-2; no clear D. The CDR3 has 12 residues. The germline gives CDR1 SGHNT, CDR2 YENEEA. Trimming pared 5 bases from V and 7 bases from J, leaving 11 bases between.

V is TRBV7-6 and J is TRBJ2-5; 8 positions match TRBD2. The germline V gene has CDR1 SGHVS and CDR2 FNYEAQ. V was clipped by 3 bases and J by 4 bases; unmatched bases: 7. The CDR3 covers 15 residues. CDR3 nucleotides: TGTGCCAGCAGCTTTGGCGGGGGGCGGGGAGAGACCCAGTACTTC. Amino acid sequence: CASSFGGGRGETQYF.

The chain links TRBV2 to TRBJ1-2; D perhaps matches TRBD1 (6 bases). This CDR3 has 13 residues. Trimming took off 3 bases at V and 4 bases at J, with 9 bases between the two ends. Germline CDR1 is SNHLY and CDR2 is FYNNEI. CDR3: CASSDGQSYGYTF. CDR3 nucleotides: TGTGCCAGCAGTGATGGACAGAGCTATGGCTACACCTTC.

The chain uses TRBV27 and TRBJ2-7; 9 bases are a match to TRBD1. Losses at the gene ends were 5 bases for V and 2 bases for J; bases not matched to a gene: 7. This CDR3 comprises 15 residues. Germline V gives CDR1 MNHEY, CDR2 SMNVEV (reference sequence). The CDR3 nucleotides read TGTGCCAGCAGTCGCCGGGACAGGGAGGCCTACGAGCAGTACTTC. Encoded protein: CASSRRDREAYEQYF.